The entry below gives a single TCR beta chain sequence along with its context. The data stem from a study of blood T cell repertoires in COVID-19. For the study at large: Researchers got acute and convalescent COVID-19 samples from the United States, Italy and Spain.

Clones were read by immunoSEQ multiplex PCR, and TCRdb kept only the in-frame ones, dropping some. The sample yields about 370,000 clones, nearly 90% seen once. The germline gives CDR1 SGHDN, CDR2 FVKESK. This CDR3 comprises 16 residues. Trimming removed 1 base from V and 4 bases from J; junction bases left unmatched: 8. In Cohort 3, a recovered donor had either two negative PCRs, clearance, or symptom resolution. This TCR came from a woman aged 25 to 39 who had recovered from COVID-19. The chain combines TRBV14 with TRBJ2-5; TRBD2 matches 8 bases. Sequencing was done on a sample of PBMCs or T cells enriched from blood (not recorded which). Here the CDR3 DNA reads TGTGCCAGCAGCCAAGGGACTAGCTTCTTCCGAGAGACCCAGTACTTC. It specifies CASSQGTSFFRETQYF.